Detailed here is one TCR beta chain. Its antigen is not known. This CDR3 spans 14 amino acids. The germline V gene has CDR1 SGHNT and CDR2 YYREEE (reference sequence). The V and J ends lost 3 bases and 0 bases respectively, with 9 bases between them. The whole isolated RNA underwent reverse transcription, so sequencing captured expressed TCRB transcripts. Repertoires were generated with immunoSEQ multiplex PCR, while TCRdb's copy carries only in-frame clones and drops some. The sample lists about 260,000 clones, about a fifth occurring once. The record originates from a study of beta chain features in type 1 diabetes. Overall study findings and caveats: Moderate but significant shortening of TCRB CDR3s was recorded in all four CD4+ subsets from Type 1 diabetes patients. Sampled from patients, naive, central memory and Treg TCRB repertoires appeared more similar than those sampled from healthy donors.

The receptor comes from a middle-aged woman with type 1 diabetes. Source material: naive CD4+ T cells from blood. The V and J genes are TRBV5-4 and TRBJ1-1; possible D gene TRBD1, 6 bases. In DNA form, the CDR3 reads TGTGCCAGCAGCTCCGGGACACTGAACACTGAAGCTTTCTTT. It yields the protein CASSSGTLNTEAFF.